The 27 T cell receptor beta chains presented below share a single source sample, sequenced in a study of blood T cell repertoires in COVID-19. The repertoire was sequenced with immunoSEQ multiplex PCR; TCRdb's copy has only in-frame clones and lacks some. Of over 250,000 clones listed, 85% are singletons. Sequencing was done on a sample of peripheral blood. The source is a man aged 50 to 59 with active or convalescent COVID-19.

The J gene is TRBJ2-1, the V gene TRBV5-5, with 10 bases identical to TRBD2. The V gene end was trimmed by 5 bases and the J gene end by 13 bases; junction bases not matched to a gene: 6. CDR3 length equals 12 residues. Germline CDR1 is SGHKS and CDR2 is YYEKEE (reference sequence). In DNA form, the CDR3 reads TGTGCCAGCAGAAATCTAGCGGGAGTTCAGTTCTTC. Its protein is CASRNLAGVQFF.

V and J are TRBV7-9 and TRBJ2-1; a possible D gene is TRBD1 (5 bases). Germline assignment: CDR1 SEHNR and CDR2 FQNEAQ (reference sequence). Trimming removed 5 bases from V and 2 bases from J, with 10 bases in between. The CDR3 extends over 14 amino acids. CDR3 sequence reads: CASSRTSTYNEQFF. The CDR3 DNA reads TGTGCCAGCAGCCGGACATCCACCTACAATGAGCAGTTCTTC.

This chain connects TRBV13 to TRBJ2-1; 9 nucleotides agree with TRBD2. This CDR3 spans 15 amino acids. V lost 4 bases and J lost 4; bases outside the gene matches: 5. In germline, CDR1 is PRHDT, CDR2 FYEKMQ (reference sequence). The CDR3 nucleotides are TGTGCCAGCAGCTCCGGGACTAGCAGATACAATGAGCAGTTCTTC. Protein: CASSSGTSRYNEQFF.

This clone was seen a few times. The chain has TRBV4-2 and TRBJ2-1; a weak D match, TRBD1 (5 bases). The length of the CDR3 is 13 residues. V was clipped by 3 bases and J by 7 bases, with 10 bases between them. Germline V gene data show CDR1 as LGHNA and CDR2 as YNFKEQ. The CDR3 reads CASSHSAGNEQFF. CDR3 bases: TGTGCCAGCAGCCATTCGGCAGGGAATGAGCAGTTCTTC.

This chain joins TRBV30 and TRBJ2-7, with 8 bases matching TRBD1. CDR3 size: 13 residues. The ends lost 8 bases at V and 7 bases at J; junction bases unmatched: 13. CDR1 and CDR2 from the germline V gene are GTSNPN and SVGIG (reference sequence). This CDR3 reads CAGAMTGVREQYF. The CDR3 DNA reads TGTGCCGGGGCGATGACAGGGGTACGAGAGCAGTACTTC.

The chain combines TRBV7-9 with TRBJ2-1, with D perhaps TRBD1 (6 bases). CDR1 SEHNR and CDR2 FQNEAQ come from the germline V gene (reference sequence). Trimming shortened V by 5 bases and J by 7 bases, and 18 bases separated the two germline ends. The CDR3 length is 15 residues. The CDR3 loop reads CASSVTGGQLNEQFF. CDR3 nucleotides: TGTGCCAGCAGCGTAACTGGGGGACAATTAAATGAGCAGTTCTTC.

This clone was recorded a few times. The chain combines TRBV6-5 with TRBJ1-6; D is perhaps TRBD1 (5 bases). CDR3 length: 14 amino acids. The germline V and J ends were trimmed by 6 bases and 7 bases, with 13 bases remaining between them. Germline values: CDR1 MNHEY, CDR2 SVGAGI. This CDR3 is CASSQTALNSPLHF. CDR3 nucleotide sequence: TGTGCCAGCAGCCAGACAGCGCTGAATTCACCCCTCCACTTT.

Here the CDR3 DNA reads TGTGCCAGTACCTTAGAAGCGGGGCGAGCCCTCGGTCAGCCCCAGCATTTT. Translation gives CASTLEAGRALGQPQHF. The chain uses TRBV19 and TRBJ1-5, with TRBD1 as a possible D gene (5 bases). CDR1 and CDR2 from the germline V gene are LNHDA and SQIVND (reference sequence). The CDR3 totals 17 residues. Trimming removed 7 bases at V and 6 bases at J, with 25 bases between.

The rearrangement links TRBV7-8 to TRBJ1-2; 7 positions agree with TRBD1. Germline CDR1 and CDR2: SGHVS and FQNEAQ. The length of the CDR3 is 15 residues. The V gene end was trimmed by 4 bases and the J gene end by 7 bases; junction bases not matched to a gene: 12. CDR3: CASSSGKTGLGGYTF. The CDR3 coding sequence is TGTGCCAGCAGCTCGGGGAAGACAGGGCTCGGTGGCTACACCTTC.

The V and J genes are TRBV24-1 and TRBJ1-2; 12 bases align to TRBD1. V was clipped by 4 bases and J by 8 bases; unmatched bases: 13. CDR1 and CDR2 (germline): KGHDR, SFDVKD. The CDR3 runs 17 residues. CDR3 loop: CATSDRSPGQGAWGYTF. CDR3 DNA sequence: TGTGCCACCAGTGACCGGTCCCCGGGACAGGGGGCTTGGGGCTACACCTTC.

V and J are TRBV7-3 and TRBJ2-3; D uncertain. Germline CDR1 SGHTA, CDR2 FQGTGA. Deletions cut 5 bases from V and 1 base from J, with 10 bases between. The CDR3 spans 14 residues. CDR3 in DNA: TGTGCCAGCAGCCTCCTCGTCGGCACAGATACGCAGTATTTT. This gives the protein CASSLLVGTDTQYF.

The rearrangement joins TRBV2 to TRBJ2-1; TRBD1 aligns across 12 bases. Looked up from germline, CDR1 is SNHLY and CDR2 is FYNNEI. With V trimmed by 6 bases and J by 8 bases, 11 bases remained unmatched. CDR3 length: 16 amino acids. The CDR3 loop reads CASRGDRGRDRHEQFF. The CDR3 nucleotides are TGTGCCAGCAGGGGGGACAGGGGGCGCGATAGACATGAGCAGTTCTTC.

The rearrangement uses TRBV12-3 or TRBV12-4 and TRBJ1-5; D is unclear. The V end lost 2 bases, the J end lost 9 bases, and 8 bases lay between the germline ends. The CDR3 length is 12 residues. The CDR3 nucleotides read TGTGCCAGCAGTTTACCCACGGGGCCCCAGCATTTT. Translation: CASSLPTGPQHF.

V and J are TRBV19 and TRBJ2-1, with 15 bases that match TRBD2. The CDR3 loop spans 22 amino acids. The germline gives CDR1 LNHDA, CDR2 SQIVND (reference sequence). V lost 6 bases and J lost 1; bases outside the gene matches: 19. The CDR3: CASRGLAGGRSRQGLSYNEQFF. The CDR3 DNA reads TGTGCCAGTAGGGGACTAGCGGGAGGCCGCTCCCGACAAGGTTTGTCCTACAATGAGCAGTTCTTC.

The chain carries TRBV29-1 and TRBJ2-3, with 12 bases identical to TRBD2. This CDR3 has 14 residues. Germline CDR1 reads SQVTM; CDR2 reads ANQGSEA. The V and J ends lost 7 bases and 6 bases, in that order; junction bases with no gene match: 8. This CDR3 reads CSALAGGPMDTQYF. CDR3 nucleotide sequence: TGCAGCGCTCTAGCGGGAGGGCCAATGGATACGCAGTATTTT.

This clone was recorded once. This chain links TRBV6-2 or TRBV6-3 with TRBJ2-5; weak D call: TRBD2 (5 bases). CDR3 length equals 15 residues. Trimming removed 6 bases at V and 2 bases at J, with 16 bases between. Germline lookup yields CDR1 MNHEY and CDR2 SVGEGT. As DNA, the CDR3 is TGTGCCAGCAGCCAATTTCGGACTTTTCAAGAGACCCAGTACTTC. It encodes CASSQFRTFQETQYF.

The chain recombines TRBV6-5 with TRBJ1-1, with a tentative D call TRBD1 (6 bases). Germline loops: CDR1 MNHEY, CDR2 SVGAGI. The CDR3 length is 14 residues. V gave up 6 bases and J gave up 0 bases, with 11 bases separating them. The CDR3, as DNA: TGTGCCAGCAGGATGGACAGTCTGAACACTGAAGCTTTCTTT. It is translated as CASRMDSLNTEAFF.

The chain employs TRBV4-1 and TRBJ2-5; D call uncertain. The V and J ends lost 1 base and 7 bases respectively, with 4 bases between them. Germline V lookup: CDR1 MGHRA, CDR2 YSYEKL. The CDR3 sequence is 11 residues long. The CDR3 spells CASSQGGTQYF. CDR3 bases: TGCGCCAGCAGCCAAGGAGGGACCCAGTACTTC.

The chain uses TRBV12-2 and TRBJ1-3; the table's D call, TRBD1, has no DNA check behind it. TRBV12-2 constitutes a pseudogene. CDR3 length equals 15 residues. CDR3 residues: CASHSGTGGRNTIYF. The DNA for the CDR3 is TGTGCAAGTCACTCCGGGACAGGGGGCAGAAACACCATATATTTT.

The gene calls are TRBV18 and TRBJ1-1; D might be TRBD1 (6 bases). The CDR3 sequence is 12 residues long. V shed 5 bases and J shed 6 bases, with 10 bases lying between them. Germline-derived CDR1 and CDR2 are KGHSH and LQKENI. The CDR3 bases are TGTGCCAGCTCAAGTTCAGGGGCTGAAGCTTTCTTT. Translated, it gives CASSSSGAEAFF.

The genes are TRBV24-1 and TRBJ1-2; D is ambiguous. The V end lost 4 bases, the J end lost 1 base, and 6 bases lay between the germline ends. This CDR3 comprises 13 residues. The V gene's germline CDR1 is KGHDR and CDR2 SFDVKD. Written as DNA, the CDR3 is TGTGCCACCAGTGAAACAGATAACTATGGCTACACCTTC. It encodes CATSETDNYGYTF.

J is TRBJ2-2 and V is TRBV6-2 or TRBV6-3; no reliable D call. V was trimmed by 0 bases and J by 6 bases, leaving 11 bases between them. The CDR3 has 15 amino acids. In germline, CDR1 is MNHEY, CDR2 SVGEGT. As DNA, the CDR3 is TGTGCCAGCAGTTACTCCCCCGCGGCCCCCGGGGAGCTGTTTTTT. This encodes CASSYSPAAPGELFF.

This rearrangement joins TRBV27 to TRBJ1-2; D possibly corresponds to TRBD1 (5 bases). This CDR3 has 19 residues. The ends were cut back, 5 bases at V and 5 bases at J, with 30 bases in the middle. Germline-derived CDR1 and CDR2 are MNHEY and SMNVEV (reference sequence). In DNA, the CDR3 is TGTGCCAGCAGTCATTTCCCCAGTCGGTCGACGGGGGGGGGATATGGCTACACCTTC. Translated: CASSHFPSRSTGGGYGYTF.

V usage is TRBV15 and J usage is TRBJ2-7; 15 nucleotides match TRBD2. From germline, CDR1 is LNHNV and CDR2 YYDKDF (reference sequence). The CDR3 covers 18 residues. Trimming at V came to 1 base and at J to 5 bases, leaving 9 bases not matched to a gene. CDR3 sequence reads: CATSRGGLAGGRRNEQYF. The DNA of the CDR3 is TGTGCCACCAGCAGAGGGGGACTAGCGGGAGGAAGGAGGAACGAGCAGTACTTC.

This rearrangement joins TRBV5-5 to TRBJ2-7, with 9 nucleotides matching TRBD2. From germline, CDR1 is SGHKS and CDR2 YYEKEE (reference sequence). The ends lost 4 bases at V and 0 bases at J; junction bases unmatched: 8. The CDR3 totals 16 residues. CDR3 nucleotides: TGTGCCAGCAGCCCCCCGGGACTAGCTAACTCCTACGAGCAGTACTTC. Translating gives CASSPPGLANSYEQYF.

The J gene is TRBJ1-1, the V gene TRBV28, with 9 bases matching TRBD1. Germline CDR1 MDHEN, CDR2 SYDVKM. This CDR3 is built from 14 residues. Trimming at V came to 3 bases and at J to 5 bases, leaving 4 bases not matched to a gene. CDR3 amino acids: CASSLFDRGTEAFF. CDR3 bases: TGTGCCAGCAGTTTGTTTGACAGGGGGACTGAAGCTTTCTTT.

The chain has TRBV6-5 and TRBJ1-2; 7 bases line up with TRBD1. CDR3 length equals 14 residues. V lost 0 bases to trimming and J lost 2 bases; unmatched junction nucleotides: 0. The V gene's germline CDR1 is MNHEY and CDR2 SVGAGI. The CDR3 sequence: CASSYSDRNYGYTF. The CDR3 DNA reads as TGTGCCAGCAGTTACTCGGACAGGAACTATGGCTACACCTTC.